The 23 T cell receptor beta chains presented below share a single source sample, sequenced in a study of T cell responses to AZD1222 COVID-19 vaccine. The data were produced by immunoSEQ multiplex PCR, yet TCRdb's version contains in-frame clones alone and is incomplete. The data contain 150,000 to 200,000 clones, approximately 86% of them singletons. Material: peripheral blood, obtained on day 0 of AZD1222 vaccination. These TCRs come from an adult in good health.

This clone was seen just once. This chain connects TRBV5-4 to TRBJ1-4, with a possible D match to TRBD1 (5 bases). The CDR3 loop spans 13 amino acids. V lost 10 bases and J lost 6, with 16 bases in between. CDR1 SGHNT and CDR2 YYREEE come from the germline V gene (reference sequence). CDR3 sequence: CAVSGYMDEKLFF. The CDR3 coding sequence is TGTGCCGTTTCAGGGTACATGGATGAAAAACTGTTTTTT. Full variable domain (remainder filled in from reference TRBV5-4 and TRBJ1-4): ETGVTQSPTHLIKTRGQQVTLRCSSQSGHNTVSWYQQALGQGPQFIFQYYREEENGRGNFPPRFSGLQFPNYSSELNVNALELDDSALYLCAVSGYMDEKLFFGSGTQLSVL.

The rearrangement links TRBV19 to TRBJ2-7, with TRBD2 as a possible D gene (5 bases). Germline CDR1 is LNHDA and CDR2 is SQIVND (reference sequence). With 7 bases removed from V and 7 bases from J, the gap between germline ends came to 20 bases. CDR3 length: 14 residues. This chain's CDR3 is CASTDGGTVREQYF. The DNA of the CDR3 is TGTGCCAGTACAGATGGAGGTACCGTTCGGGAGCAGTACTTC.

The chain couples TRBV9 to TRBJ2-1; D unresolved. V gave up 3 bases and J gave up 5 bases, with 9 bases separating them. Germline values: CDR1 SGDLS, CDR2 YYNGEE. CDR3 length: 13 amino acids. CDR3 nucleotides: TGTGCCAGCAGCGGCGACCACCACAATGAGCAGTTCTTC. Protein sequence: CASSGDHHNEQFF. The full variable domain, completed using reference TRBV9 and TRBJ2-1, is DSGVTQTPKHLITATGQRVTLRCSPRSGDLSVYWYQQSLDQGLQFLIQYYNGEERAKGNILERFSAQQFPDLHSELNLSSLELGDSALYFCASSGDHHNEQFFGPGTRLTVL.

A few counts support this clone. This chain uses TRBV2 with TRBJ2-7, with 8 bases lining up with TRBD2. This CDR3 has 14 residues. Germline V lookup: CDR1 SNHLY, CDR2 FYNNEI. Unmatched junction bases numbered 7, after V lost 9 bases and J lost 0 bases. CDR3 nucleotides: TGTGCCAGTAAGCGGGGGACTGCCTCCTACGAGCAGTACTTC. Translating gives CASKRGTASYEQYF.

This rearrangement joins TRBV19 to TRBJ2-1; 7 bases are shared with TRBD2. Per the germline V gene, CDR1 is LNHDA and CDR2 is SQIVND (reference sequence). This CDR3 is 14 amino acids long. Germline trimming cut 7 bases from V and 0 bases from J; bases unmatched to any gene: 3. The CDR3 sequence is CASTSGGSYNEQFF. CDR3 in DNA: TGTGCCAGTACTAGCGGTGGCTCCTACAATGAGCAGTTCTTC.

The V gene is TRBV3-1 (or the pseudogene TRBV3-2), the J gene TRBJ1-2; D may be TRBD1 (5 bases). Looked up from germline, CDR1 is LGHDT and CDR2 is YNNKEL (reference sequence). The CDR3 runs 12 residues. V was cut by 3 bases and J by 8 bases, with 10 bases left in between. The CDR3 reads CASSQGPRGYTF. The CDR3 region has the DNA TGTGCCAGCAGCCAGGGGCCCAGGGGCTACACCTTC.

The chain combines TRBV29-1 with TRBJ1-5; the match to TRBD1 covers 9 bases. Per the germline V gene, CDR1 is SQVTM and CDR2 is ANQGSEA. The ends lost 7 bases at V and 2 bases at J; junction bases unmatched: 12. This CDR3 is 16 amino acids long. CDR3 bases: TGCAGCGCCGACAGGGGGGATGGAAAAGGCAATCAGCCCCAGCATTTT. It codes for CSADRGDGKGNQPQHF.

This clone was detected only once. This chain connects TRBV20-1 to TRBJ1-5; D is possibly TRBD1 (6 bases). Looked up from germline, CDR1 is DFQATT and CDR2 is SNEGSKA (reference sequence). The CDR3 contains 15 residues. V was pared by 3 bases and J by 7 bases, with 19 bases between. The DNA for the CDR3 is TGCAGTGCTAGTACTCGCCAGGGGTTCGACCAGCCCCAGCATTTT. Amino acids: CSASTRQGFDQPQHF.

The chain is built from TRBV6-4 and TRBJ1-2; the match to TRBD1 covers 11 bases. The V and J ends lost 6 bases and 6 bases, in that order; junction bases with no gene match: 3. CDR1 and CDR2 from the germline V gene are MRHNA and SNTAGT. The CDR3 spans 13 residues. The CDR3 region is CASRRGQGDGYTF. CDR3 sequence (DNA): TGTGCCAGCAGACGGGGACAGGGGGATGGCTACACCTTC.

This clone was seen just once. The V and J genes are TRBV2 and TRBJ1-4; TRBD1 matches 8 bases. This CDR3 has 14 residues. The V gene end was trimmed by 8 bases and the J gene end by 5 bases; junction bases not matched to a gene: 7. Germline V gene lookup returns CDR1 SNHLY and CDR2 FYNNEI. In DNA, the CDR3 is TGTGCCAGCGTTATGACAGGGGAGAATGAAAAACTGTTTTTT. Translating gives CASVMTGENEKLFF. The whole variable domain, remainder taken from reference TRBV2 and TRBJ1-4, is EPEVTQTPSHQVTQMGQEVILRCVPISNHLYFYWYRQILGQKVEFLVSFYNNEISEKSEIFDDQFSVERPDGSNFTLKIRSTKLEDSAMYFCASVMTGENEKLFFGSGTQLSVL.

There are a few counts of this clone. The chain couples TRBV2 to TRBJ1-5; 7 nucleotides line up with TRBD1. V lost 6 bases and J lost 1; bases outside the gene matches: 9. The CDR3 consists of 16 residues. CDR1 is SNHLY and CDR2 is FYNNEI in the germline V gene. The CDR3 region is CASRLAGGASNQPQHF. The CDR3 DNA is TGTGCCAGCAGGTTGGCAGGGGGGGCAAGCAATCAGCCCCAGCATTTT.

The gene calls are TRBV18 and TRBJ1-3; a weak D match, TRBD1 (5 bases). CDR3 length: 14 amino acids. V was clipped by 0 bases and J by 2 bases, with 5 bases between them. Germline CDR1 is KGHSH and CDR2 is LQKENI. Written as DNA, the CDR3 is TGTGCCAGCTCACCACCGACAGCTGGAAACACCATATATTTT. Amino acid sequence: CASSPPTAGNTIYF.

The chain links TRBV7-9 to TRBJ1-2; perhaps TRBD1 as D (5 bases). CDR3 length: 14 residues. From germline, CDR1 is SEHNR and CDR2 FQNEAQ (reference sequence). Trimming left V 5 bases short and J 2 bases short, with 12 bases between. The DNA for the CDR3 is TGTGCCAGCAGCGGACGACAGAGCAACTATGGCTACACCTTC. Translated, it gives CASSGRQSNYGYTF.

This chain uses TRBV7-9 with TRBJ1-2; D call uncertain. Between the trimmed V and J ends, which lost 5 bases and 6 bases, there was a span of 16 bases. The length of the CDR3 is 14 residues. Germline V gene sequence: CDR1 SEHNR, CDR2 FQNEAQ (reference sequence). CDR3 nucleotide sequence: TGTGCCAGCAGCCCCGGGCGGGGATTCGATGGCTACACCTTC. This encodes CASSPGRGFDGYTF.

There are a few counts of this clone. One end of the junction is discordant with germline, which a read error may explain. The J gene is TRBJ1-2, the V gene TRBV2; D call uncertain. The CDR3 extends over 11 amino acids. Germline values: CDR1 SNHLY, CDR2 FYNNEI. The CDR3 is CASSEMVLTYF. The CDR3, as DNA: TGTGCCAGCAGTGAAATGGTCCTGACGTACTTC.

This clone appeared a few times. V and J are TRBV6-6 and TRBJ1-2; 10 bases are a match to TRBD1. Germline CDR1 is MNHNY and CDR2 is SVGAGI (reference sequence). Losses at the gene ends were 6 bases for V and 7 bases for J; bases not matched to a gene: 8. This CDR3 is 14 amino acids long. CDR3 residues: CASSPGTGAGGYTF. The CDR3 DNA reads as TGTGCCAGCAGCCCCGGGACAGGGGCTGGTGGCTACACCTTC.

The rearrangement links TRBV28 to TRBJ1-2; D is unresolved. Germline V gene data show CDR1 as MDHEN and CDR2 as SYDVKM. This CDR3 comprises 11 residues. The CDR3 spells CRSGNNYGYTF. In nucleotides, the CDR3 is TGTAGGTCTGGCAATAACTATGGCTACACCTTC.

The rearrangement uses TRBV19 and TRBJ1-4, with D tentatively TRBD1 (6 bases). The germline CDR1 and CDR2 sequences are LNHDA and SQIVND (reference sequence). The CDR3 has 14 residues. Trimming removed 3 bases from V and 8 bases from J, with 13 bases in between. The CDR3 sequence: CASSINRATEKLFF. The CDR3 nucleotides read TGTGCCAGTAGTATTAACAGGGCGACGGAAAAACTGTTTTTT. The full variable domain, with the rest looked up from reference TRBV19 and TRBJ1-4, is DGGITQSPKYLFRKEGQNVTLSCEQNLNHDAMYWYRQDPGQGLRLIYYSQIVNDFQKGDIAEGYSVSREKKESFPLTVTSAQKNPTAFYLCASSINRATEKLFFGSGTQLSVL.

V usage is TRBV15 and J usage is TRBJ2-3; 13 positions agree with TRBD2. Germline V CDR1 and CDR2: LNHNV, YYDKDF (reference sequence). This CDR3 has 17 amino acids. Trimming cost V 5 bases and J 6 bases; bases outside gene matches: 11. CDR3 DNA sequence: TGTGCCACCAGCCCGGCACGGACTAGCGGGAGTACCGATACGCAGTATTTT. This translates into CATSPARTSGSTDTQYF.

This chain joins TRBV6-4 and TRBJ2-6; tentatively, D is TRBD2 (5 bases). Germline values: CDR1 MRHNA, CDR2 SNTAGT. CDR3 length equals 16 residues. V was cut by 4 bases and J by 0 bases, with 10 bases left in between. CDR3 amino acids: CASSGAESSGANVLTF. For the CDR3, the DNA is TGTGCCAGCAGTGGAGCGGAGAGCTCTGGGGCCAACGTCCTGACTTTC.

The J gene is TRBJ2-7, the V gene TRBV18; 12 bases match TRBD2. From germline, CDR1 is KGHSH and CDR2 LQKENI. After removal of 6 bases from V and 4 bases from J, the junction contained 4 bases not matched to a gene. The CDR3 totals 14 residues. CDR3 nucleotides: TGTGCCAGCTCCTGGACTAGCGGGATATACGAGCAGTACTTC. Protein sequence: CASSWTSGIYEQYF.

J is TRBJ2-1 and V is TRBV5-1; 7 positions match TRBD1. With V trimmed by 4 bases and J by 5 bases, 3 bases remained unmatched. Germline CDR1 is SGHRS and CDR2 is YFSETQ. The CDR3 spans 13 residues. This CDR3 is CASSRDSNNEQFF. The CDR3 DNA reads TGCGCCAGCAGCCGGGACAGCAACAATGAGCAGTTCTTC.

The chain is built from TRBV24-1 and TRBJ1-2; a possible D gene is TRBD1 (6 bases). V lost 6 bases, J lost 4 bases, and 8 bases lay in between. Germline CDR1 reads KGHDR; CDR2 reads SFDVKD. The CDR3 runs to 12 residues. The CDR3 sequence is CATSQGSYGYTF. The DNA of the CDR3 is TGTGCCACCAGTCAGGGGTCCTATGGCTACACCTTC.